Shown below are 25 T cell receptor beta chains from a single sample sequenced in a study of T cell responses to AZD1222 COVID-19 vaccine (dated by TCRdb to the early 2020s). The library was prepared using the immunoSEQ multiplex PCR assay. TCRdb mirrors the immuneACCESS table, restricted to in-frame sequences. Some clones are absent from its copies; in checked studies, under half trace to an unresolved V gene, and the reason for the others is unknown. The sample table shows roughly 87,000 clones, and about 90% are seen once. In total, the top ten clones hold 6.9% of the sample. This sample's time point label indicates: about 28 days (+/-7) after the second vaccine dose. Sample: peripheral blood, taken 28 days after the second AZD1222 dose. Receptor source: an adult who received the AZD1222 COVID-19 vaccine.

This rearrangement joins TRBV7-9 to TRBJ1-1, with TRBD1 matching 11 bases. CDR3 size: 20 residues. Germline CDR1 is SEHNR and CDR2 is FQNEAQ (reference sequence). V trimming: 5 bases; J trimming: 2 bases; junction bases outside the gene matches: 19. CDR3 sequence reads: CASSTMDRGRRLIDNTEAFF. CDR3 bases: TGTGCCAGCAGCACTATGGACAGGGGGCGTCGGCTAATAGACAACACTGAAGCTTTCTTT.

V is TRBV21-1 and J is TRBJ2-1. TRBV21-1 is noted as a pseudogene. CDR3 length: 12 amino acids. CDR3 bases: TGTGCCAGCAGCACGGGCAGCTTTGAGCAGTTCTTC. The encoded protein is CASSTGSFEQFF.

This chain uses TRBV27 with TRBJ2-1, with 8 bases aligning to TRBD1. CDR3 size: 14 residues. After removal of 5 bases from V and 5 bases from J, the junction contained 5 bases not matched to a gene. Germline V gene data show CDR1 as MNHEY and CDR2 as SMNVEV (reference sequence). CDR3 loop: CASSDPTGDNEQFF. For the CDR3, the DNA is TGTGCCAGCAGTGACCCGACAGGGGACAATGAGCAGTTCTTC.

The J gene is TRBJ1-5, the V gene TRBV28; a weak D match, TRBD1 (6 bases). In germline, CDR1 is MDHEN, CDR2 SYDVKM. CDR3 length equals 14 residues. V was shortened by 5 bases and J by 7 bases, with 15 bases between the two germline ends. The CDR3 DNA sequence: TGTGCCAGCAGTCTTAGCGGGGGCGGGCAGCCCCAGCATTTT. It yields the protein CASSLSGGGQPQHF.

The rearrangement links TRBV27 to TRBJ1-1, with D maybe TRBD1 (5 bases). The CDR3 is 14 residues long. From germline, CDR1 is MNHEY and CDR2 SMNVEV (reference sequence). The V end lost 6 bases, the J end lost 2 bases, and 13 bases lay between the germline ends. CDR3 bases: TGTGCCAGCAGAGAGACAGAGCTCAACACTGAAGCTTTCTTT. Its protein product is CASRETELNTEAFF.

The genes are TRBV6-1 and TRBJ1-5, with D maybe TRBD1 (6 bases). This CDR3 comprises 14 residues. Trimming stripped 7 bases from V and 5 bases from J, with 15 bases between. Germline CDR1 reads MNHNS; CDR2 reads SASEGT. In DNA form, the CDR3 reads TGTGCCAGCACCGACAACAGGGCCCATCAGCCCCAGCATTTT. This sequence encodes CASTDNRAHQPQHF.

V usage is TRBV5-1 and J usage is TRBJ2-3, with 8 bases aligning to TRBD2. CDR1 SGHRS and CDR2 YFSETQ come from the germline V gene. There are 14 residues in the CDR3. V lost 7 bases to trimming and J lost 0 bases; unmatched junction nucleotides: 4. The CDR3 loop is CASESGSSTDTQYF. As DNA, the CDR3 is TGCGCCAGCGAAAGCGGGAGCAGCACAGATACGCAGTATTTT.

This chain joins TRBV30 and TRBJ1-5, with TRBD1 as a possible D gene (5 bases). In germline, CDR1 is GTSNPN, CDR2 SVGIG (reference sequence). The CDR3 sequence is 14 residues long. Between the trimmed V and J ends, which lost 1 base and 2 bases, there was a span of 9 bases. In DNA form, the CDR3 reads TGTGCCTGGAGTGAAGTCAGGGGCAATCAGCCCCAGCATTTT. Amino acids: CAWSEVRGNQPQHF.

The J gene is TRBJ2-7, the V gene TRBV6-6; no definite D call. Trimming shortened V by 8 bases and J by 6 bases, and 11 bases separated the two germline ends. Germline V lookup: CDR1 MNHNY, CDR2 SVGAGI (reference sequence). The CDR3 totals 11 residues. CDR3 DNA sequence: TGTGCCAGCGGGATGATCAGCGAGCAGTACTTC. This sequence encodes CASGMISEQYF.

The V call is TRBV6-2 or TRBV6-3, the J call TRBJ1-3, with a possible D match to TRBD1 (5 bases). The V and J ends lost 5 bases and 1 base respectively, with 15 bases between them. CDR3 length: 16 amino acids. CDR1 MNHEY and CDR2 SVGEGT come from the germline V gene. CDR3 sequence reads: CASSPDLRGSGNTIYF. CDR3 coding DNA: TGTGCCAGCAGTCCAGACCTCCGGGGGTCTGGAAACACCATATATTTT.

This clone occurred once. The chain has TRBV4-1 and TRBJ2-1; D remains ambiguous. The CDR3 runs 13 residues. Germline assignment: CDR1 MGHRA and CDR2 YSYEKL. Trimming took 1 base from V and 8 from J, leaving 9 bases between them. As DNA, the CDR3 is TGCGCCAGCAGCCAAGCGGAGATGGATGAGCAGTTCTTC. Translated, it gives CASSQAEMDEQFF.

The CDR3 spells CASSVISIVGSGANVLTF. The DNA of the CDR3 is TGTGCCAGCAGCGTAATTTCCATTGTGGGGTCTGGGGCCAACGTCCTGACTTTC. The J gene is TRBJ2-6, the V gene TRBV9; D is uncertain. Trimming shortened V by 1 base and J by 1 base, and 15 bases separated the two germline ends. The CDR3 loop spans 18 amino acids. Per the germline V gene, CDR1 is SGDLS and CDR2 is YYNGEE.

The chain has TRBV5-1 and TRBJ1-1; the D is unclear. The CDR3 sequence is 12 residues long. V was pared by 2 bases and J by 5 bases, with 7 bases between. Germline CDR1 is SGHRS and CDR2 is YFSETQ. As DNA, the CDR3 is TGCGCCAGCAGCTTTCGGCGGACTGAAGCTTTCTTT. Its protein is CASSFRRTEAFF.

DNA for the CDR3: TGTGCCAGCAGCTTAGAAGTGGGAACGAAGAATGAGCAGTTCTTC. This translates into CASSLEVGTKNEQFF. The chain couples TRBV7-9 to TRBJ2-1; D gene uncertain. Trimming removed 1 base at V and 7 bases at J, with 14 bases between. This CDR3 has 15 residues. Germline CDR1 is SEHNR and CDR2 is FQNEAQ (reference sequence).

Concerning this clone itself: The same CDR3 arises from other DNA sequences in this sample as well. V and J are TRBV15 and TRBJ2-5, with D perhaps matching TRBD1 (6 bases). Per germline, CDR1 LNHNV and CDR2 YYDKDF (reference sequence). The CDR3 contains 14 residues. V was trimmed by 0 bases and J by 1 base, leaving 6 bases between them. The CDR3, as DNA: TGTGCCACCAGCAGAGACAGGGGCCAAGAGACCCAGTACTTC. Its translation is CATSRDRGQETQYF.

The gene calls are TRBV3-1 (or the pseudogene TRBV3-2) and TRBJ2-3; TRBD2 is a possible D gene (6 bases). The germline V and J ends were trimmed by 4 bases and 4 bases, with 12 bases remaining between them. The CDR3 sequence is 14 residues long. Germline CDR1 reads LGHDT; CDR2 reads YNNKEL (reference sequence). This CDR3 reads CASSLAARADTQYF. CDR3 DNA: TGTGCCAGCAGCCTAGCGGCTCGCGCAGATACGCAGTATTTT.

The CDR3 nucleotides are TGTGCCAGCATTGGCGACGTTGGGGGAAAAGCTTTCTTT. Its translation is CASIGDVGGKAFF. The chain combines TRBV28 with TRBJ1-1; perhaps TRBD1 as D (5 bases). Germline CDR1 and CDR2: MDHEN and SYDVKM. V lost 7 bases and J lost 9, with 18 bases in between. The CDR3 contains 13 residues. Full variable domain (missing parts from reference TRBV28 and TRBJ1-1): DVKVTQSSRYLVKRTGEKVFLECVQDMDHENMFWYRQDPGLGLRLIYFSYDVKMKEKGDIPEGYSVSREKKERFSLILESASTNQTSMYLCASIGDVGGKAFFGQGTRLTVV.

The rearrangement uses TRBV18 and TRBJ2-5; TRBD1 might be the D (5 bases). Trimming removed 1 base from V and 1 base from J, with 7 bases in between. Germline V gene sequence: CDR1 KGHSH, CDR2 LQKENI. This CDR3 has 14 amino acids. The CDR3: CASSPRQLQETQYF. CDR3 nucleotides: TGTGCCAGCTCACCACGACAGCTCCAAGAGACCCAGTACTTC.

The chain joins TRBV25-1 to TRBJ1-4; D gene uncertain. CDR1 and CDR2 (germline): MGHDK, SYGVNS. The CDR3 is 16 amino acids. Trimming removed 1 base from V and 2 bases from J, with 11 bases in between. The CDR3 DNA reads TGTGCCAGCAGTGAATCAGAGGGAACTACTAATGAAAAACTGTTTTTT. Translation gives CASSESEGTTNEKLFF.

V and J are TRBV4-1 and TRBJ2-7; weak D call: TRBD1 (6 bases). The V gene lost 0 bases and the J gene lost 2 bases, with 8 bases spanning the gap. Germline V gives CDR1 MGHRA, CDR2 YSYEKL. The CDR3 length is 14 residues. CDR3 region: CASSQDTGPYEQYF. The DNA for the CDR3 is TGCGCCAGCAGCCAAGATACAGGGCCCTACGAGCAGTACTTC.

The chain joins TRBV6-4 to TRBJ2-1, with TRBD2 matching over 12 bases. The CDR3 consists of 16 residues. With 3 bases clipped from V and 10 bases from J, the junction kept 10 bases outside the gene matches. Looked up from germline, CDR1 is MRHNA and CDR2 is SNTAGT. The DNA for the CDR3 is TGTGCCAGCAGTGAAAGGACTAGCGGGGATACGAAGGAGCAGTTCTTC. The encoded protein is CASSERTSGDTKEQFF.

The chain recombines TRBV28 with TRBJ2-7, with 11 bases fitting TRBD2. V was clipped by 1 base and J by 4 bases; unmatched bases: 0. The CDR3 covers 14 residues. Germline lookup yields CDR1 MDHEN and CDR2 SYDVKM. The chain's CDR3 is CASSLSSGGYEQYF. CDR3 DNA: TGTGCCAGCAGTTTATCTAGCGGGGGGTACGAGCAGTACTTC.

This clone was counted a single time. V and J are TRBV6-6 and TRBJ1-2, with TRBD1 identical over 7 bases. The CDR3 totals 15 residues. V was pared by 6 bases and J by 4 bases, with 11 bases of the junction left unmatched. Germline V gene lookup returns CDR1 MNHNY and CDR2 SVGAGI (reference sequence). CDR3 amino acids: CASRKGTARGYGYTF. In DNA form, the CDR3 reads TGTGCCAGCAGAAAGGGGACAGCTAGAGGCTATGGCTACACCTTC.

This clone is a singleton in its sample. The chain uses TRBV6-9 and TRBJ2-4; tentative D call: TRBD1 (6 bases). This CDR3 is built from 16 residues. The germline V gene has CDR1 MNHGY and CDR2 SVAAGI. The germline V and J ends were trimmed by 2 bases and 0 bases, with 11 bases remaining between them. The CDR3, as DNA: TGTGCCAGCAGTTATGGACAGTTCCTAGCCAAAAACATTCAGTACTTC. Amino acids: CASSYGQFLAKNIQYF.

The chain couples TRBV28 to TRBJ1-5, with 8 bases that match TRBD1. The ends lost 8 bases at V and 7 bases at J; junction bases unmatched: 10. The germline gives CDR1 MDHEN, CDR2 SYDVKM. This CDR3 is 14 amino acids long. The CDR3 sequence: CASVFRGRGQPQHF. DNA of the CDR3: TGTGCCAGCGTATTCAGGGGGCGCGGGCAGCCCCAGCATTTT. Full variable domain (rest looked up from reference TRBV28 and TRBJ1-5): DVKVTQSSRYLVKRTGEKVFLECVQDMDHENMFWYRQDPGLGLRLIYFSYDVKMKEKGDIPEGYSVSREKKERFSLILESASTNQTSMYLCASVFRGRGQPQHFGDGTRLSIL.